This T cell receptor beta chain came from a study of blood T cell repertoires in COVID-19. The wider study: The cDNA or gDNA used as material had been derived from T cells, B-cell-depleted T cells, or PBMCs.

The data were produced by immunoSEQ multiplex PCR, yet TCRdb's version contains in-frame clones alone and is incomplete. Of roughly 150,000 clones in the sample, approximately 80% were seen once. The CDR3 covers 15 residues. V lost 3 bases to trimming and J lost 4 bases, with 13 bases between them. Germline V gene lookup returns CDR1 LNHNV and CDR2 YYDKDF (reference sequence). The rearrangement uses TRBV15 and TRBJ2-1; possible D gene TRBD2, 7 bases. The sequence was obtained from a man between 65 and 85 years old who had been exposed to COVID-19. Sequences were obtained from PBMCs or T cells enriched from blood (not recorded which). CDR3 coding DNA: TGTGCCACCAGCAGGGAGAGGGGGGGGTACAATGAGCAGTTCTTC. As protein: CATSRERGGYNEQFF.